The 10 T cell receptor beta chains in this list originate from one sample, sequenced in a study of shared T cell receptors in the human thymus. Clones were sequenced by immunoSEQ multiplex PCR, and TCRdb holds only the in-frame ones, with some missing. This sample yields 500,000 to 850,000 clones, of which around 87% are seen a single time; about 0.0094% belongs to the top ten. The data were also submitted as part of a second study, on human thymus T cells.

Sequenced: thymocytes. The receptors were gathered from a boy less than two years old with a congenital heart defect.

The chain couples TRBV5-1 to TRBJ1-2; D is unresolved. The V end was cut by 0 bases, the J end by 6 bases, with 12 bases between. CDR1 is SGHRS, CDR2 YFSETQ, per germline. The CDR3 is 14 amino acids. CDR3 sequence (DNA): TGCGCCAGCAGCTTGGGTAGCCACCGTCATGGCTACACCTTC. The encoded protein is CASSLGSHRHGYTF. Based on the CDR3 plus reference TRBV5-1 and TRBJ1-2, the full variable domain is KAGVTQTPRYLIKTRGQQVTLSCSPISGHRSVSWYQQTPGQGLQFLFEYFSETQRNKGNFPGRFSGRQFSNSRSEMNVSTLELGDSALYLCASSLGSHRHGYTFGSGTRLTVV.

The V gene is TRBV28, the J gene TRBJ2-3; 9 positions match TRBD2. The germline gives CDR1 MDHEN, CDR2 SYDVKM. V lost 5 bases, J lost 2 bases, and 17 bases stayed unmatched. This CDR3 is 19 amino acids long. CDR3 residues: CASSDIETAAGGDTDTQYF. The DNA for the CDR3 is TGTGCCAGCAGTGATATTGAAACCGCTGCGGGGGGGGACACAGATACGCAGTATTTT.

The chain couples TRBV30 to TRBJ1-5; D is unclear. V lost 0 bases and J lost 0, with 12 bases in between. Germline lookup yields CDR1 GTSNPN and CDR2 SVGIG (reference sequence). The CDR3 runs 16 residues. CDR3 protein: CAWSVETNYSNQPQHF. CDR3 coding DNA: TGTGCCTGGAGTGTAGAAACAAACTATAGCAATCAGCCCCAGCATTTT.

V usage is TRBV7-2 and J usage is TRBJ2-2; 11 bases line up with TRBD1. From germline, CDR1 is SGHTA and CDR2 FQGNSA. V shed 5 bases and J 9 bases; nucleotides not matched to a gene: 8. CDR3 size: 15 residues. The CDR3 here is CASSPRDRGYWELFF. CDR3 coding DNA: TGTGCCAGCAGCCCCCGGGACAGGGGGTACTGGGAGCTGTTTTTT.

This clone was found once. The CDR3 DNA reads TGTGCCAGCAGCCCCACAGGGGACTATGGCTACACCTTC. It is translated as CASSPTGDYGYTF. The V call is TRBV11-2, the J call TRBJ1-2, with 7 bases fitting TRBD1. The CDR3 is 13 residues long. From germline, CDR1 is SGHAT and CDR2 FQNNGV. The trim removed 5 bases at V and 3 bases at J, leaving 3 bases unmatched. The full variable domain, with the rest looked up from reference TRBV11-2 and TRBJ1-2, is EAGVAQSPRYKIIEKRQSVAFWCNPISGHATLYWYQQILGQGPKLLIQFQNNGVVDDSQLPKDRFSAERLKGVDSTLKIQPAKLEDSAVYLCASSPTGDYGYTFGSGTRLTVV.

V usage is TRBV9 and J usage is TRBJ2-3, with D possibly matching TRBD2 (6 bases). The CDR3 runs to 15 residues. Germline values: CDR1 SGDLS, CDR2 YYNGEE. V dropped 0 bases and J dropped 3 bases, with 11 bases sitting between them. Here the CDR3 reads CASSVDSSATDTQYF. The CDR3 region has the DNA TGTGCCAGCAGCGTAGATTCTAGCGCGACAGATACGCAGTATTTT.

The CDR3 nucleotides read TGCGCCAGCAGCTTTGCGGGGTGGGGCACTGAAGCTTTCTTT. Its translation is CASSFAGWGTEAFF. The chain joins TRBV5-1 to TRBJ1-1, with no clear D. This CDR3 is built from 14 residues. The germline CDR1 and CDR2 sequences are SGHRS and YFSETQ. Trimming left V 2 bases short and J 4 bases short, with 12 bases between.

The rearrangement uses TRBV27 and TRBJ1-1, with D perhaps TRBD1 (6 bases). V lost 6 bases to trimming and J lost 5 bases, with 16 bases between them. Per germline, CDR1 MNHEY and CDR2 SMNVEV (reference sequence). The CDR3 sequence is 14 residues long. CDR3 sequence reads: CASRRTAFFTEAFF. CDR3 in DNA: TGTGCCAGCAGAAGGACAGCGTTTTTTACTGAAGCTTTCTTT.

The J gene is TRBJ2-1, the V gene TRBV5-1, with 8 bases fitting TRBD2. After removal of 5 bases from V and 1 base from J, the junction contained 2 bases not matched to a gene. Per germline, CDR1 SGHRS and CDR2 YFSETQ. The CDR3 is 14 residues long. CDR3 sequence reads: CASRTGGSYNEQFF. The CDR3 bases are TGCGCCAGCAGGACGGGGGGGTCCTACAATGAGCAGTTCTTC.

The chain's CDR3 is CASSTSGTNTGELFF. The CDR3 nucleotides are TGTGCCAGTAGTACATCCGGGACTAACACCGGGGAGCTGTTTTTT. The gene calls are TRBV19 and TRBJ2-2, with D maybe TRBD2 (6 bases). The CDR3 consists of 15 residues. Germline loops: CDR1 LNHDA, CDR2 SQIVND (reference sequence). With 4 bases removed from V and 2 bases from J, the gap between germline ends came to 11 bases.